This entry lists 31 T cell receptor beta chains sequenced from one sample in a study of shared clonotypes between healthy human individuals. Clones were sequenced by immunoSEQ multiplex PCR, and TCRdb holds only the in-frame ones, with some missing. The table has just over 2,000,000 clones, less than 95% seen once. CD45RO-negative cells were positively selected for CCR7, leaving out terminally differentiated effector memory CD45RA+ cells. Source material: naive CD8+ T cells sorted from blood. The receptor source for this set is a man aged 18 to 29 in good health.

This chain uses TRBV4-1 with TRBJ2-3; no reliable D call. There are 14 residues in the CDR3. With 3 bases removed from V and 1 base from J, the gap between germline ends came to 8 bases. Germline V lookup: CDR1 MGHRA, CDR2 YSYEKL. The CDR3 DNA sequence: TGCGCCAGCAGCCAGTTCCCGGGCACAGATACGCAGTATTTT. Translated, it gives CASSQFPGTDTQYF.

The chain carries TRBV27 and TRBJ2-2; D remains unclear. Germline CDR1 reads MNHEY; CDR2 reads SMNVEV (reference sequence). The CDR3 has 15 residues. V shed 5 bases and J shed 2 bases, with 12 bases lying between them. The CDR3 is CASSGRPKNTGELFF. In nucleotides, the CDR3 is TGTGCCAGCAGTGGCCGACCTAAAAACACCGGGGAGCTGTTTTTT.

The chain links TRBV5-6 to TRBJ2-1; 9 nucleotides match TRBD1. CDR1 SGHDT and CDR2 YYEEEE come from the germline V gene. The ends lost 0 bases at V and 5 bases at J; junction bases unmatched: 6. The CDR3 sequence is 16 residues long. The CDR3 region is CASSLDPGQGNNEQFF. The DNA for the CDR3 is TGTGCCAGCAGCTTGGATCCGGGACAGGGAAACAATGAGCAGTTCTTC.

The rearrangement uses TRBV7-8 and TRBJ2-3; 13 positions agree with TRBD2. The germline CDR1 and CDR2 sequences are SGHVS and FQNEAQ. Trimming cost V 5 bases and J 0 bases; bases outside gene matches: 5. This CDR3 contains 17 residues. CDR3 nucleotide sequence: TGTGCCAGCAGCGGGCAGGGACTAGCGGGGAGCACAGATACGCAGTATTTT. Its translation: CASSGQGLAGSTDTQYF. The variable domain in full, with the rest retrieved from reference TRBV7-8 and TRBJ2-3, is GAGVSQSPRYKVAKRGQDVALRCDPISGHVSLFWYQQALGQGPEFLTYFQNEAQLDKSGLPSDRFFAERPEGSVSTLKIQRTQQEDSAVYLCASSGQGLAGSTDTQYFGPGTRLTVL.

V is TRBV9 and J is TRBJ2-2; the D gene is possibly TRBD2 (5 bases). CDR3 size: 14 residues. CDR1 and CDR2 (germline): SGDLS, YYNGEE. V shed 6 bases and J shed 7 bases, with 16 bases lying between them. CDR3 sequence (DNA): TGTGCCAGCAATCCCTCCGGGGTCTACGGGGAGCTGTTTTTT. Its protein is CASNPSGVYGELFF.

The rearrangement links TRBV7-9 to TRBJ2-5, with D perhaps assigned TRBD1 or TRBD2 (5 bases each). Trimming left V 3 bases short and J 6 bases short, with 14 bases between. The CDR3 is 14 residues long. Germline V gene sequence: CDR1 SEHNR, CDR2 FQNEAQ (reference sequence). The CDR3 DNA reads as TGTGCCAGCAGCTTCGGGGAAGGGGACCAGACCCAGTACTTC. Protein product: CASSFGEGDQTQYF.

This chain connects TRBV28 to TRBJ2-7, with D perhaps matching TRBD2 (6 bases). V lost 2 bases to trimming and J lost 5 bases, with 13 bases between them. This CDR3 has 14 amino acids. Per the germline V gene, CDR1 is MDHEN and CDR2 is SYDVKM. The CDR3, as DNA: TGTGCCAGCAGTTTAACTCTAGCGTCCCACGAGCAGTACTTC. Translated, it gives CASSLTLASHEQYF.

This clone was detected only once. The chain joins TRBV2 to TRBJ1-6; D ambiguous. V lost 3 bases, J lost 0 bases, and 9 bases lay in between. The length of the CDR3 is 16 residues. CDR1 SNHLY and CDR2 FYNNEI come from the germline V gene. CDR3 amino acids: CASSDGQHSYNSPLHF. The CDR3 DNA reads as TGTGCCAGCAGTGATGGGCAGCACTCCTATAATTCACCCCTCCACTTT.

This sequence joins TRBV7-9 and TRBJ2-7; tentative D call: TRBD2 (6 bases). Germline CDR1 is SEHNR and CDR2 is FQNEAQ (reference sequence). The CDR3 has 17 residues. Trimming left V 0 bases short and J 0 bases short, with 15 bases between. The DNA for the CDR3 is TGTGCCAGCAGCTTAGCCCCGGGACTTCTAAGCTCCTACGAGCAGTACTTC. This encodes CASSLAPGLLSSYEQYF.

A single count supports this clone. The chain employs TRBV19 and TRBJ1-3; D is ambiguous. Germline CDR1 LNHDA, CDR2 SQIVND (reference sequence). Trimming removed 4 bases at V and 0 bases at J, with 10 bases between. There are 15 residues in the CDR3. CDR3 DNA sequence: TGTGCCAGTAGTAAGGGCGGAACCTCTGGAAACACCATATATTTT. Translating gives CASSKGGTSGNTIYF. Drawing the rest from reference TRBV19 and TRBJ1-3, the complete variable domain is DGGITQSPKYLFRKEGQNVTLSCEQNLNHDAMYWYRQDPGQGLRLIYYSQIVNDFQKGDIAEGYSVSREKKESFPLTVTSAQKNPTAFYLCASSKGGTSGNTIYFGEGSWLTVV.

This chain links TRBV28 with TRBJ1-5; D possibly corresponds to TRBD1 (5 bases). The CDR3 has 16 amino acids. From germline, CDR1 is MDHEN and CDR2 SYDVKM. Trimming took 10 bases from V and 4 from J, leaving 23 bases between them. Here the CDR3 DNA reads TGTGCCACCGCGATCGGCAGGGTGGAATGGAATCAGCCCCAGCATTTT. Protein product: CATAIGRVEWNQPQHF.

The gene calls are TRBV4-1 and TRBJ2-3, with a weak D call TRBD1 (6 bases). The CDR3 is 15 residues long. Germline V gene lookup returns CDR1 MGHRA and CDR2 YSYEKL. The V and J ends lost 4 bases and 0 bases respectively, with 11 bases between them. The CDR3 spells CASSPGTISTDTQYF. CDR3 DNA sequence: TGCGCCAGCAGCCCCGGGACAATAAGCACAGATACGCAGTATTTT.

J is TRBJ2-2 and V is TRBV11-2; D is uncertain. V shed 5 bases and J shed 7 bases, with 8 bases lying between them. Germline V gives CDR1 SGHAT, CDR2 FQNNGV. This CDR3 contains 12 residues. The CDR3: CASSQISGELFF. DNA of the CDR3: TGTGCCAGCAGCCAGATTAGCGGGGAGCTGTTTTTT. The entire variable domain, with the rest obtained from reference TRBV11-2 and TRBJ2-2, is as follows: EAGVAQSPRYKIIEKRQSVAFWCNPISGHATLYWYQQILGQGPKLLIQFQNNGVVDDSQLPKDRFSAERLKGVDSTLKIQPAKLEDSAVYLCASSQISGELFFGEGSRLTVL.

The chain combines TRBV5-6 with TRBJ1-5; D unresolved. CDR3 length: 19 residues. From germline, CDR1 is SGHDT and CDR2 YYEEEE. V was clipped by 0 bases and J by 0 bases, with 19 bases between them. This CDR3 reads CASSLGQRRIGCSNQPQHF. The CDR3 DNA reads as TGTGCCAGCAGCTTGGGGCAGCGACGAATCGGATGTAGCAATCAGCCCCAGCATTTT.

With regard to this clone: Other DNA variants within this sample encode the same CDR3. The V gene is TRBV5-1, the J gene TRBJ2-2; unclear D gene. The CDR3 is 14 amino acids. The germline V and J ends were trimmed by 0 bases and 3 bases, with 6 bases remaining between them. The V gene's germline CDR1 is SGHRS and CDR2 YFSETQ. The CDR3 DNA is TGCGCCAGCAGCTTGGAGGCCTACACCGGGGAGCTGTTTTTT. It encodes CASSLEAYTGELFF.

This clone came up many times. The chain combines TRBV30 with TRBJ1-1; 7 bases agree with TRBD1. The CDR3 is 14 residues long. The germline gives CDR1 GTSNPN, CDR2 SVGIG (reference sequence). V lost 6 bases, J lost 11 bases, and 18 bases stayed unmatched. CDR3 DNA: TGTGCCTGCGGGGACAGCCCCTCGGGTAAGGGGGCTTTCTTT. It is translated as CACGDSPSGKGAFF.

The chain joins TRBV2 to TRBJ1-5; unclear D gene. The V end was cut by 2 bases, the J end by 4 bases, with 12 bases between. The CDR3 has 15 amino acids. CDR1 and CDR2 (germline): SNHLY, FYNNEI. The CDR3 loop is CASSELKGLNQPQHF. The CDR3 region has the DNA TGTGCCAGCAGTGAATTGAAAGGGTTAAATCAGCCCCAGCATTTT.

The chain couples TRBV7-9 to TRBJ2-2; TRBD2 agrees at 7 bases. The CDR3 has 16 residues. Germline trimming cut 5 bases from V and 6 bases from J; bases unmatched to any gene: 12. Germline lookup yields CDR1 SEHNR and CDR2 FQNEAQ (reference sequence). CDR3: CASSPSPGTKAGELFF. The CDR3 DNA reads TGTGCCAGCAGCCCCTCGCCCGGGACTAAGGCCGGGGAGCTGTTTTTT.

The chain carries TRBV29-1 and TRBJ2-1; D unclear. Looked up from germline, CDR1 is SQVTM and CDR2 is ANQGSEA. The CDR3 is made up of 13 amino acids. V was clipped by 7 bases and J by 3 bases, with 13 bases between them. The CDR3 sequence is CSGRLPDYNEQFF. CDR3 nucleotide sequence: TGCAGCGGACGACTGCCTGACTACAATGAGCAGTTCTTC.

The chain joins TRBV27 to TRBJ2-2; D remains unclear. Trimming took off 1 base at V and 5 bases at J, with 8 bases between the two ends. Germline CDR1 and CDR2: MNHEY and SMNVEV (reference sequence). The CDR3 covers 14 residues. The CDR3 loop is CASSLFTGTGELFF. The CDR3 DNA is TGTGCCAGCAGTTTATTTACGGGTACCGGGGAGCTGTTTTTT.

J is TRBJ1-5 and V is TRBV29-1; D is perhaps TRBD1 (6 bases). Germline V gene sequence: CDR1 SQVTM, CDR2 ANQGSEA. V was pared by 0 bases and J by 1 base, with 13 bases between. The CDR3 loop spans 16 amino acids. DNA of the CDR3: TGCAGCGTTGAAGACATACAGGGTGTGAGCAATCAGCCCCAGCATTTT. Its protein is CSVEDIQGVSNQPQHF.

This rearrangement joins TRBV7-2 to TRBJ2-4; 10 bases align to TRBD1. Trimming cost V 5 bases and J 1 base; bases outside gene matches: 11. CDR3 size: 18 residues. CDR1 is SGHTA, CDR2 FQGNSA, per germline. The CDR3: CASSPQGQGQGAKNIQYF. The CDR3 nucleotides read TGTGCCAGCAGCCCCCAGGGACAGGGGCAGGGGGCCAAAAACATTCAGTACTTC.

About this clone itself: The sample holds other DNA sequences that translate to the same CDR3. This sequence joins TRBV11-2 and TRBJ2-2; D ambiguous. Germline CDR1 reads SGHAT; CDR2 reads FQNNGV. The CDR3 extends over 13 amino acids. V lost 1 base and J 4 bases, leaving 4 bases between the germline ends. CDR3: CASSLVVTGELFF. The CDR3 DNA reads TGTGCCAGCAGCTTAGTCGTCACCGGGGAGCTGTTTTTT.

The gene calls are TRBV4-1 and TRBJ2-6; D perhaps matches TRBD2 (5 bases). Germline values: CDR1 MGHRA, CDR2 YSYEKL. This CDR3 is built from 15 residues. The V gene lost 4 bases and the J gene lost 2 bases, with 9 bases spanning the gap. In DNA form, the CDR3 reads TGCGCCAGCAGCCCGAGAGGGCCTGGGGCCAACGTCCTGACTTTC. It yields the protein CASSPRGPGANVLTF.

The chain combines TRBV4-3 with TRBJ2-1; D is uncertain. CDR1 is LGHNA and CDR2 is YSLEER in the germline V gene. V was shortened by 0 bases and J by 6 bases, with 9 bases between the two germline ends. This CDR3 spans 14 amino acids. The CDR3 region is CASSQDRVINEQFF. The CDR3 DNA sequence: TGCGCCAGCAGCCAAGATCGCGTCATCAATGAGCAGTTCTTC.

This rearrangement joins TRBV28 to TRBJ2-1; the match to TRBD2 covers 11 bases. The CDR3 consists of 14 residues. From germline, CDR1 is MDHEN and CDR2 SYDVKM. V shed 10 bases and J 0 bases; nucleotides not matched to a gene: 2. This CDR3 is CATTSGDSYNEQFF. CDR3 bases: TGTGCCACGACTAGCGGGGACTCCTACAATGAGCAGTTCTTC.

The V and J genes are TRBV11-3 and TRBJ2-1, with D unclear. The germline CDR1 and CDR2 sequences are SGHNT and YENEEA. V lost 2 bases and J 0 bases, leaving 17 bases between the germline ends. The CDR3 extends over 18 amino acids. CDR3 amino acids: CASSLNPGSESSYNEQFF. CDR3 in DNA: TGTGCCAGCAGCTTAAACCCGGGTTCCGAAAGCTCCTACAATGAGCAGTTCTTC.

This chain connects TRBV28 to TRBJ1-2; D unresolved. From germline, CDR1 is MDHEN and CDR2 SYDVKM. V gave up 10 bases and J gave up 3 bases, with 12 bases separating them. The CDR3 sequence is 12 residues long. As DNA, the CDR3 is TGTGCCACCCCGGGCCTTGACTATGGCTACACCTTC. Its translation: CATPGLDYGYTF.

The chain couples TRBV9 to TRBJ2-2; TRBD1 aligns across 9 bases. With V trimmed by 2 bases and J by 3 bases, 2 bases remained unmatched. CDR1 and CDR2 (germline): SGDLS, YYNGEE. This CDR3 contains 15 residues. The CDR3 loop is CASSVGQGYTGELFF. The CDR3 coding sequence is TGTGCCAGCAGCGTGGGACAGGGATACACCGGGGAGCTGTTTTTT.

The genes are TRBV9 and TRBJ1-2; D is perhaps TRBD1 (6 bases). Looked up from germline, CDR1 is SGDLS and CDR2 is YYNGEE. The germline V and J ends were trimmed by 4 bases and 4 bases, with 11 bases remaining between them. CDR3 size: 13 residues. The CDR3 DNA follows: TGTGCCAGCAGCCAGCAGGGGAGCTATGGCTACACCTTC. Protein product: CASSQQGSYGYTF.

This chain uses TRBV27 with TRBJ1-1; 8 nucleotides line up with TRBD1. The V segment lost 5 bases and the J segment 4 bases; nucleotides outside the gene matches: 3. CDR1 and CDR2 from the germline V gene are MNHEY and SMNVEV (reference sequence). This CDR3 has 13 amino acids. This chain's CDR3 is CASSHGTGTEAFF. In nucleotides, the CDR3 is TGTGCCAGCAGTCACGGGACAGGCACTGAAGCTTTCTTT.